This T cell receptor (delta chain) comes out of a study of delta chains in infants with herpesvirus infections. Reverse transcription of PBMC RNA used primers specific for the gamma and delta chains. TCRdb reprocessed the RT-PCR reads through CATT. The sample carries more than 1,500 delta-chain clones, about 28% recorded once. The sample holds a few counts of this clone. Its antigen remains unknown. V was cut by 2 bases and J by 5 bases, with 24 bases left in between. This CDR3 has 16 amino acids. Germline-derived CDR1 and CDR2 are TVYSNPD and GDNSRS (reference sequence). Whole-study results and caveats: About 20% of the 18 CMV-infected infants carried the public Vdelta1 clonotype, including one congenital. CMV-uninfected infants might carry this public clonotype below detection. Only the first time point after infection showed the public clonotype.

The chain joins TRDV3 to TRDJ1, with D perhaps being TRDD2 or TRDD3 (5 bases each). The receptor was isolated from a human donor who was a Ugandan infant, either HIV-exposed or HIV-unexposed (not recorded which). The sample in question was peripheral blood, obtained at time point 3 of longitudinal follow-up. The CDR3 spells CAFLAQGVLKRDKLIF. The CDR3 DNA reads as TGTGCCTTTTTAGCGCAGGGGGTCCTAAAGCGAGATAAACTCATCTTT.